Here is one T cell receptor beta chain with its context. The method was immunoSEQ multiplex PCR; TCRdb's version includes in-frame clones alone and lacks a portion of them. The repertoire holds around 150,000 clones, with around nine tenths as singletons. The data were obtained in a study of cytomegalovirus exposure and HLA in healthy donors. Trimming took 2 bases from V and 6 from J; bases not matched to a gene: 4. Per the germline V gene, CDR1 is MNHEY and CDR2 is SVGAGI. CDR3 length equals 14 residues. V usage is TRBV6-5 and J usage is TRBJ2-3; 8 nucleotides match TRBD2. The source is a woman aged 18-29 years in good health and CMV-seronegative. The specimen sequenced was PBMCs. The chain's CDR3 is CASSYGTSSDTQYF. In DNA form, the CDR3 reads TGTGCCAGCAGTTACGGGACTAGTTCCGATACGCAGTATTTT.